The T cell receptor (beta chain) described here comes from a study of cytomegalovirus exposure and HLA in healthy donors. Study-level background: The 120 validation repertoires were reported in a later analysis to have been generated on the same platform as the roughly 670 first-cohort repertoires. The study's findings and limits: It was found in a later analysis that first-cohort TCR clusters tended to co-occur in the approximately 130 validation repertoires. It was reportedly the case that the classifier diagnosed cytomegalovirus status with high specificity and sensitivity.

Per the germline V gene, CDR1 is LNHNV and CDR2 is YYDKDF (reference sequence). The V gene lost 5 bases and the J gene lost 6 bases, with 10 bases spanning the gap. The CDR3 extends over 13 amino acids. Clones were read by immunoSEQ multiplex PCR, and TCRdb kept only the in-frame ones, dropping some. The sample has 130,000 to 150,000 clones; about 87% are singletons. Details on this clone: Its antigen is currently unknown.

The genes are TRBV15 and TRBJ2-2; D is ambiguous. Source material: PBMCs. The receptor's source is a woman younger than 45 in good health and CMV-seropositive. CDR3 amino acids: CATSSRSPGELFF. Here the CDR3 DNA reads TGTGCCACCAGCTCCCGGAGCCCCGGGGAGCTGTTTTTT. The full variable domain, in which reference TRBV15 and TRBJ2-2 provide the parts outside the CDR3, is DAMVIQNPRYQVTQFGKPVTLSCSQTLNHNVMYWYQQKSSQAPKLLFHYYDKDFNNEADTPDNFQSRRPNTSFCFLDIRSPGLGDTAMYLCATSSRSPGELFFGEGSRLTVL.